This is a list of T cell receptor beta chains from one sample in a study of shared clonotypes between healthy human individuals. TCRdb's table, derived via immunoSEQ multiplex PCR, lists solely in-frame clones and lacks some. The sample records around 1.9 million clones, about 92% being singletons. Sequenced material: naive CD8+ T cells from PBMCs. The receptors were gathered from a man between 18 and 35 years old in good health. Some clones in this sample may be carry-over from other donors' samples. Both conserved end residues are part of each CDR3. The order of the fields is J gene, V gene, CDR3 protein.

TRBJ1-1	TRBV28	CASTHLGNTEAFF
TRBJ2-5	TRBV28	CASSLNRVGETQYF
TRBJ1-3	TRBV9	CASSVAAAEGNTIYF
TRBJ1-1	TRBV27	CASSLTPNTEAFF
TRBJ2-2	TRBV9	CASTETPSGELFF
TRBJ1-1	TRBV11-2	CASSLGAGYATEAFF
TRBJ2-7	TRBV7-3	CASSPLAAKYSEQYF
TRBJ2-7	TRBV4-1	CASSQVAGSSYEQYF
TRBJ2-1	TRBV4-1	CASSQDRPRQADNEQFF
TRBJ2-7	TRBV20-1	CSAGYEQYF